This is a list of T cell receptor beta chains from one sample in a study of cytomegalovirus exposure and HLA in healthy donors. The data were produced by immunoSEQ multiplex PCR, yet TCRdb's version contains in-frame clones alone and is incomplete. The sample contains roughly 190,000 clones, about 80% of which appear only once. Input material: PBMCs. These receptors came from a woman aged 40 to 49 in good health and CMV-seronegative. Each CDR3 is given with its conserved first and last residue. Each record gives: J gene, V gene, clone size, D gene, CDR3 protein, CDR3 DNA. The D gene is left open where the match is weak. Size tells how often a clone was seen (once, few, many) or the class of an expanded clone, and some rows leave it out.

>TRBJ2-2|TRBV5-1|-|TRBD1
CASSLYGTENTGELFF
TGCGCCAGCAGCTTGTATGGGACAGAGAACACCGGGGAGCTGTTTTTT
>TRBJ1-4|TRBV5-1|-|TRBD1
CASSSGQGQEKLFF
TGCGCCAGCAGCTCTGGACAGGGGCAGGAAAAACTGTTTTTT
>TRBJ2-1|TRBV5-8|-|-
CASSFQGGIPFEQFF
TGTGCCAGCAGCTTTCAGGGAGGCATTCCATTTGAGCAGTTCTTC
>TRBJ2-1|TRBV29-1|-|-
CSVEELGKYNEQFF
TGCAGCGTTGAAGAACTCGGGAAGTACAATGAGCAGTTCTTC
>TRBJ1-5|TRBV27|-|-
CASTPSRGSNQPQHF
TGTGCCAGCACCCCGTCAAGGGGCTCTAATCAGCCCCAGCATTTT
>TRBJ1-5|TRBV27|-|-
CASSLLLNQPQHF
TGTGCCAGCAGTTTACTCCTGAATCAGCCCCAGCATTTT
>TRBJ2-1|TRBV6-5|few|TRBD2
CASSYGRESPNEQFF
TGTGCCAGCAGTTACGGGCGGGAGAGCCCCAATGAGCAGTTCTTC
>TRBJ1-1|TRBV6-6|-|-
CASSYSSPGEAFF
TGTGCCAGCAGTTACTCGAGTCCGGGTGAAGCTTTCTTT
>TRBJ1-3|TRBV29-1|-|-
CSVEFSGNTIYF
TGCAGCGTTGAATTTTCGGGAAACACCATATATTTT
>TRBJ1-1|TRBV30|few|-
CAWSRGWDTEAFF
TGTGCCTGGAGTAGGGGTTGGGACACTGAAGCTTTCTTT
>TRBJ2-1|TRBV6-5|-|-
CASSSDWGPRNEQFF
TGTGCCAGCAGTTCCGACTGGGGCCCACGCAATGAGCAGTTCTTC
>TRBJ2-1|TRBV7-2|-|TRBD2
CASSIGLAGGARKDEQFF
TGTGCCAGCAGCATTGGACTAGCGGGAGGGGCTCGGAAGGATGAGCAGTTCTTC
>TRBJ2-5|TRBV27|-|TRBD1
CASSPSSGTVLTQYF
TGTGCCAGCAGTCCTTCCTCCGGGACAGTCTTGACCCAGTACTTC
>TRBJ2-3|TRBV11-3|-|-
CASSLSVGRRSTDTQYF
TGTGCCAGCAGCTTGTCGGTGGGCCGGAGGAGCACAGATACGCAGTATTTT
>TRBJ2-5|TRBV7-2|-|-
CASSLLSEKPQYF
TGTGCCAGCAGCTTGTTAAGCGAGAAGCCCCAGTACTTC
>TRBJ1-4|TRBV5-1|-|-
CASSLRTEPPNEKLFF
TGCGCCAGCAGCTTGCGTACGGAGCCCCCGAATGAAAAACTGTTTTTT
>TRBJ2-1|TRBV7-9|few|-
CAPEARGSNEQFF
TGTGCCCCCGAAGCCAGGGGAAGCAATGAGCAGTTCTTC
>TRBJ2-7|TRBV30|-|-
CAWSVGGRYEQYF
TGTGCCTGGAGTGTCGGCGGGCGGTACGAGCAGTACTTC
>TRBJ2-3|TRBV9|-|TRBD2
CASSKPSSGRADTQYF
TGTGCCAGCAGCAAGCCTTCTAGCGGGAGGGCAGATACGCAGTATTTT
>TRBJ1-1|TRBV4-1|once|-
CASSPHRGENTEAFF
TGCGCCAGCAGCCCCCATCGGGGGGAGAACACTGAAGCTTTCTTT
>TRBJ1-1|TRBV5-6|-|-
CASRVGSKGLLNTEAFF
TGTGCCAGCAGGGTGGGGAGTAAGGGCTTACTGAACACTGAAGCTTTCTTT
>TRBJ1-5|TRBV6-4|few|-
CASSVDSYQPQHF
TGTGCCAGCAGTGTGGACTCCTATCAGCCCCAGCATTTT
>TRBJ1-1|TRBV5-1|-|-
CASSLDSGVRAEAFF
TGCGCCAGCAGCTTGGATTCAGGGGTGAGGGCTGAAGCTTTCTTT
>TRBJ1-3|TRBV11-2|-|-
CASSLGHGNTIYF
TGTGCCAGCAGCTTAGGGCACGGAAACACCATATATTTT
>TRBJ1-1|TRBV11-2|-|-
CASNRVNTEAFF
TGTGCCAGCAACAGAGTGAACACTGAAGCTTTCTTT
>TRBJ1-2|TRBV21-1|-|-
CASSDRGYGYTF
TGTGCCAGCAGCGACAGGGGCTATGGCTACACCTTC
>TRBJ2-7|TRBV5-1|-|-
CASSPVSGTYEQYF
TGCGCCAGCAGCCCGGTTAGCGGAACCTACGAGCAGTACTTC
>TRBJ1-4|TRBV19|-|-
CATSGGRTSNEKLFF
TGTGCCACCTCCGGCGGACGGACTTCTAATGAAAAACTGTTTTTT
>TRBJ1-3|TRBV23-1|-|-
CAKRTDSGNTIYF
TGCGCCAAGCGGACGGACTCTGGAAACACCATATATTTT
>TRBJ1-5|TRBV4-2|-|-
CASSQDGGQPQHF
TGTGCCAGCAGCCAAGATGGAGGACAGCCCCAGCATTTT
>TRBJ2-5|TRBV7-2|-|-
CASSLNVREMKETQYF
TGTGCCAGCAGCTTAAATGTGAGAGAGATGAAGGAGACCCAGTACTTC
>TRBJ2-7|TRBV7-2|-|TRBD2
CASYSGGRAYEQYF
TGTGCCAGCTACTCCGGCGGGAGGGCCTACGAGCAGTACTTC